A selection of T cell receptor beta chains follows, all from one sample in a study of yellow fever vaccine responses in identical twins. Each CDR3 protein is one row after TCRdb ran MiXCR on the RT-PCR reads. This sample has approximately 13,000 distinct CDR3 sequences, with just under 85% found just once. Here the sequenced sample was T cells from blood (PBMCs), unsorted or a sorted subset (not recorded which), taken before or after yellow fever vaccination (not recorded which). The receptors stem from a woman aged 18-29 years who received the yellow fever vaccine. The CDR3 runs from the conserved cysteine through the conserved F or W. Fields, in order: clone size, J gene, D gene, V gene, CDR3 DNA, CDR3 protein. The D gene is left open where the match is weak. Size values are once, few and many counts, or a class for expanded clones, and some rows have none.

>.|TRBJ1-5|.|TRBV4-1
TGCGCCAGCAGCCAAGATGTGGGGGCGCTTAATCAGCCCCAGCATTTT
CASSQDVGALNQPQHF
>.|TRBJ2-1|TRBD1|TRBV5-1
TGCGCCAGCAGCCCCGGACAGGGGGCTTGGGGGGAGCAGTTCTTC
CASSPGQGAWGEQFF
>.|TRBJ2-3|.|TRBV12-3/TRBV12-4
TGTGCCAGCGACGGTAGCACAGATACGCAGTATTTT
CASDGSTDTQYF
>.|TRBJ1-2|.|TRBV5-1
TGCGCCAGCAGCCTGCAGACAGGAATGACTAACTATGGCTACACCTTC
CASSLQTGMTNYGYTF
>.|TRBJ2-2|.|TRBV27
TGTGCCAGCAGTCTAACTACCAACACCGGGGAGCTGTTTTTT
CASSLTTNTGELFF
>once|TRBJ2-1|TRBD2|TRBV4-1
TGCGCCAGCAGCCAAATTACTAGCGGGAGAGGCAATGAGCAGTTCTTC
CASSQITSGRGNEQFF
>.|TRBJ1-1|.|TRBV7-2
TGTGCCAGCAGGATAGCGACAGGTGAAGGTGAAGCTTTCTTT
CASRIATGEGEAFF
>.|TRBJ1-1|.|TRBV5-5
TGTGCCAGCAGCTCCGTCCCGTACACTGAAGCTTTCTTT
CASSSVPYTEAFF
>.|TRBJ2-1|.|TRBV11-1
TGTGCCAGCAGCTTAGCACGCGGACACAATGAGCAGTTCTTC
CASSLARGHNEQFF
>once|TRBJ2-1|TRBD2|TRBV20-1
TGCAGTGCTCCCCTGGCTAGCGGGAGCTCTACGTGGAGCAATGAGCAGTTCTTC
CSAPLASGSSTWSNEQFF
>few|TRBJ2-3|TRBD2|TRBV12-3/TRBV12-4
TGTGCCAGCAGTTTTGGTGAGCGGGGGTTGCAGTATTTT
CASSFGERGLQYF
>.|TRBJ2-2|TRBD1|TRBV19
TGTGCCAGTAGTATTCCTGAGACAGGGGAAACCGGGGAGCTGTTTTTT
CASSIPETGETGELFF
>.|TRBJ2-1|.|TRBV12-3/TRBV12-4
TGTGCCAGCAAACAGAGCTCCTACAATGAGCAGTTCTTC
CASKQSSYNEQFF
>.|TRBJ2-6|.|TRBV4-1
TGCGCCAGCAGCCAAGGGCAGGGAACCTCTGGGGCCAACGTCCTGACTTTC
CASSQGQGTSGANVLTF
>.|TRBJ2-4|TRBD1|TRBV5-1
TGCGCCAGCACGCCGGGACAGGGAAACATTCAGTACTTC
CASTPGQGNIQYF
>.|TRBJ1-2|.|TRBV7-2
TGTGCCAGCAGCTTAGCGGGTTACTATGGCTACACCTTC
CASSLAGYYGYTF
>.|TRBJ2-3|.|TRBV12-3/TRBV12-4
TGTGCCAGCAGCAGTAACACAGATACGCAGTATTTT
CASSSNTDTQYF
>.|TRBJ2-3|.|TRBV9
TGTGCCAGCAGCGTAGTGGGGGAGGGCACAGATACGCAGTATTTT
CASSVVGEGTDTQYF
>.|TRBJ2-7|TRBD1|TRBV12-3/TRBV12-4
TGTGCCAGCAGTTACAGGGGGTTGACCTACGAGCAGTACTTC
CASSYRGLTYEQYF
>.|TRBJ2-3|TRBD2|TRBV11-2
TGTGCCAGCAATACCGGGACTAGGGTCACAGATACGCAGTATTTT
CASNTGTRVTDTQYF
>once|TRBJ2-5|.|TRBV18
TGTGCCAGCTCACCTCTTAATAGCGGAGGGGAGACCCAGTACTTC
CASSPLNSGGETQYF
>.|TRBJ2-7|TRBD2|TRBV4-3
TGCGCCAGCAGCCAAGAAGTACTTAGCGGGAGTCTCTACGAGCAGTACTTC
CASSQEVLSGSLYEQYF
>.|TRBJ2-2|TRBD2|TRBV20-1
TGCAGTGCTATGACTAGCGGGACTATTACCGGGGAGCTGTTTTTT
CSAMTSGTITGELFF
>.|TRBJ1-2|TRBD1|TRBV11-2
TGTGCCAGCAGCTTAGAAAGTACAGGGGTTAGTGGCGATGGCTACACCTTC
CASSLESTGVSGDGYTF
>.|TRBJ2-7|TRBD1|TRBV11-1
TGTGCCAGCAGCTTACCCCAGGGGGACAGCTACGAGCAGTACTTC
CASSLPQGDSYEQYF
>once|TRBJ2-7|.|TRBV7-3
TGTGCCAGCAGCTTATTGTCGGGACCCTACGAGCAGTACTTC
CASSLLSGPYEQYF
>.|TRBJ2-1|TRBD2|TRBV19
TGTGCCAGTAGTCCTGTTTGGGACATCTGGACTAGCGGGAACCCGCAGTTCTTC
CASSPVWDIWTSGNPQFF
>.|TRBJ2-1|.|TRBV6-5
TGTGCCAGCAGTTACCTTGCAGGTGGATGGTACAATGAGCAGTTCTTC
CASSYLAGGWYNEQFF
>.|TRBJ2-1|TRBD2|TRBV13
TGTGCCAGCAGGACTATGGGACTAGCGGGAGGGATAGATGAGCAGTTCTTC
CASRTMGLAGGIDEQFF